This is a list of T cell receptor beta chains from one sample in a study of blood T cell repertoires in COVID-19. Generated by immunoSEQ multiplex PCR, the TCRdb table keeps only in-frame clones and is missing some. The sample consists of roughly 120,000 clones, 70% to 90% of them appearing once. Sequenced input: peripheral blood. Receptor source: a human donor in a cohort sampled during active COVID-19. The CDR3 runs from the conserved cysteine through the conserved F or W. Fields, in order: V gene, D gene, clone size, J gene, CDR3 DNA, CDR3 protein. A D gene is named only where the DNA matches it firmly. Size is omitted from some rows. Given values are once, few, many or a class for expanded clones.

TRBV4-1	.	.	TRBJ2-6	TGCGCCAGCAGCCAACTTACACCCTCTGGGGCCAACGTCCTGACTTTC	CASSQLTPSGANVLTF
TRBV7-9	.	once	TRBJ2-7	TGTGCCAGCAGCCCAGCAGGCGGGAATTACGAGCAGTACTTC	CASSPAGGNYEQYF
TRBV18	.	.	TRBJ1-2	TGTGCCAGCTCATTCCAGGGTACACCTAACTATGGCTACACCTTC	CASSFQGTPNYGYTF
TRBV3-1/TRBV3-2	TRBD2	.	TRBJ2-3	TGTGCCTCCAAGGGGCTAGCGGGACTCACAGATACGCAGTATTTT	CASKGLAGLTDTQYF
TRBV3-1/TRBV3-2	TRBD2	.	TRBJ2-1	TGTGCCAGCAGCTTGACTAGCGGGTCATACAATGAGCAGTTCTTC	CASSLTSGSYNEQFF
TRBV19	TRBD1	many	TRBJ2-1	TGTGCCAGTAGTATAGGGTGGGGACAGGGCTACAATGAGCAGTTCTTC	CASSIGWGQGYNEQFF
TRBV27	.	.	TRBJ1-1	TGTGCCAGCAGGGAACAGGTTTACACTGAAGCTTTCTTT	CASREQVYTEAFF
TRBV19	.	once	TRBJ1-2	TGTGCCTTATACGGGGGTAATGGCTACACCTTC	CALYGGNGYTF
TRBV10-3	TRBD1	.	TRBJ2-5	TGTGCCATCAGCGAAGACCCCCGGGACAGGGAGAGGGAGACCCAGTACTTC	CAISEDPRDRERETQYF
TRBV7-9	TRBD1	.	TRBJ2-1	TGTGCCAGCAGCCGATATACAGGGGGTTCCTACAATGAGCAGTTCTTC	CASSRYTGGSYNEQFF
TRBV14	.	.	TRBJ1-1	TGTGCCAGCAGCCAACAGGGGAACACTGAAGCTTTCTTT	CASSQQGNTEAFF
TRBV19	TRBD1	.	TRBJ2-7	TGTGCCAGTAGTACCCTACAAAGGGACAGTCCCTACGAGCAGTACTTC	CASSTLQRDSPYEQYF
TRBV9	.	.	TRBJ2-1	TGTGCCAGCAGCGTAGGTCCCCAGGACTACAATGAGCAGTTCTTC	CASSVGPQDYNEQFF
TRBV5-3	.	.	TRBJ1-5	TGTGCCCTCTGGCGGAGCTATCCCAATCAGCCCCAGCATTTT	CALWRSYPNQPQHF
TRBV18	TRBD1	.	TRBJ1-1	TGTGCCAGCTCCGGACAGGGGAACACTGAAGCTTTCTTT	CASSGQGNTEAFF
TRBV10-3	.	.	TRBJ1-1	TGTGCCATCAGTCCCCGAGAGGTGAACACTGAAGCTTTCTTT	CAISPREVNTEAFF
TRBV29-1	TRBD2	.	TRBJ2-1	TGCAGCGTTGGGACTAGCGGGAGAGGGCACAATGAGCAGTTCTTC	CSVGTSGRGHNEQFF
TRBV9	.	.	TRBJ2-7	TGTGCCAGCAGCGGCGCCTACGAGCAGTACTTC	CASSGAYEQYF
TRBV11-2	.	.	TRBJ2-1	TGTGCCAGCAGCTTAGTGGCAGGGGCAGCCTACAATGAGCAGTTCTTC	CASSLVAGAAYNEQFF
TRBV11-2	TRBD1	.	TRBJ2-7	TGTGCCAGCAGCTCACCGGGACAGGGGGCCCACGAGCAGTACTTC	CASSSPGQGAHEQYF
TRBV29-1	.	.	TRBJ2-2	TGCAGCGTCGCAAGCGAAACGAACACCGGGGAGCTGTTTTTT	CSVASETNTGELFF
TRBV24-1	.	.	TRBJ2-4	TGTGCCACCAGCACTATTTTGGAGGGAGGCAAAAACATTCAGTACTTC	CATSTILEGGKNIQYF
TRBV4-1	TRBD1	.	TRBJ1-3	TGCGCCAGCAGGCGGACAGGGCAAAACTCTGGAAACACCATATATTTT	CASRRTGQNSGNTIYF
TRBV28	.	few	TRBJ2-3	TGTGCCAGCAGCAGGTCAGATACGCAGTATTTT	CASSRSDTQYF
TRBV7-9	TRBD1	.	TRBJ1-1	TGTGCCAGCAGCCAAAGACAGGGGAACACTGAAGCTTTCTTT	CASSQRQGNTEAFF
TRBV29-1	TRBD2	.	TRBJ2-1	TGCAGCGTTGAAGATTGGACTAGCGGTTGGCAGTTCTTC	CSVEDWTSGWQFF
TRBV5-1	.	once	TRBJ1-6	TGCGCCAGCAGCTTGGAAGGGGTGTATAATTCACCCCTCCACTTT	CASSLEGVYNSPLHF
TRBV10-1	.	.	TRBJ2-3	TGCGCCAGCAGCGTTTCTACGGCAGATACGCAGTATTTT	CASSVSTADTQYF
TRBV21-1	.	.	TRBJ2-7	TGTGCCAGCAGCAAAGCACGGACAGGGGCCACCTACGAGCAGTACTTC	CASSKARTGATYEQYF
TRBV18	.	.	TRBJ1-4	TGTGCCAGCTCACCTCCCGGTGAAAAACTGTTTTTT	CASSPPGEKLFF
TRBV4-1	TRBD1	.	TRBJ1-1	TGCGCCAGCAGGGCTCAGGGGGCCGCCGGCACTGAAGCTTTCTTT	CASRAQGAAGTEAFF
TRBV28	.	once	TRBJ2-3	TGTGCCAGCAGTTGGGCCGAAGGGGCGCAGTATTTT	CASSWAEGAQYF
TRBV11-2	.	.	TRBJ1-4	TGTGCCAGCAGCCTCCTCAGACATCCCGAAAAACTGTTTTTT	CASSLLRHPEKLFF
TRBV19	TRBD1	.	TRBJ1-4	TGTGCCAGTAGTATGGATTCCGGGACAGGTCTCCAAAAACTGTTTTTT	CASSMDSGTGLQKLFF
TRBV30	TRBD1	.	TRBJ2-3	TGTGCCTGGAGGGACAGGGGGCTTCGGAGAGATACGCAGTATTTT	CAWRDRGLRRDTQYF
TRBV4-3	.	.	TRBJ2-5	TGCGCCAGCAGCCAAGATCTGGAGGGTGGAGGGGAGACCCAGTACTTC	CASSQDLEGGGETQYF
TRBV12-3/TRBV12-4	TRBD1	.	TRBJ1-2	TGTGCCAGCGTCCAGACAGGGAGGTACGGCTACACCTTC	CASVQTGRYGYTF
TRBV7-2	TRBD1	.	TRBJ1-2	TGTGCCAGCAGGAATCCGGGACAGGGGCTGAATTATGGCTACACCTTC	CASRNPGQGLNYGYTF
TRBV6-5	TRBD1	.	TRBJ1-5	TGTGCCAGCAGTCTACAGGGGGTCGGTCAGCCCCAGCATTTT	CASSLQGVGQPQHF
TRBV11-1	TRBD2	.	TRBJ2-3	TGTGCCAGCAGCCGGACTAGCGGTTCAGATACGCAGTATTTT	CASSRTSGSDTQYF
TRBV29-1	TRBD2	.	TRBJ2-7	TGCAGCGTTGGACTAGCGGGGGTTTACGAGCAGTACTTC	CSVGLAGVYEQYF
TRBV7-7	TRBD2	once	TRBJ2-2	TGTGCTAGCAGCCCCCTTACTAGCGATCACGGGGAGCTGTTTTTT	CASSPLTSDHGELFF
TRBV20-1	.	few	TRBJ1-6	TGCAGTGCTAGTAGACAGACAGGCGATAATTCACCCCTCCACTTT	CSASRQTGDNSPLHF
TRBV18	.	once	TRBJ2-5	TGTGCCAGCTCACCAAGGGGGGGCCCGGAGACCCAGTACTTC	CASSPRGGPETQYF
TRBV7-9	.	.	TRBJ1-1	TGTGCCAGCAGCTTGGCCCCAGGCCCCTCAAGGAACACTGAAGCTTTCTTT	CASSLAPGPSRNTEAFF
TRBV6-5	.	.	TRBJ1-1	TGTGCCAGCAGTTTGAGGACGTCCCGGGGCACTGAAGCTTTCTTT	CASSLRTSRGTEAFF
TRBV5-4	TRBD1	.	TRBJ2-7	TGTGCCAGCAGCCTAGGGGGCTACCTCACCTACGAGCAGTACTTC	CASSLGGYLTYEQYF
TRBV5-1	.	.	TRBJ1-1	TGCGCCAGCAGCGACACAGAGAACACTGAAGCTTTCTTT	CASSDTENTEAFF
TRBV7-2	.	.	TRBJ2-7	TGTGCCAGCAGCTTACTAGCCTACGAGCAGTACTTC	CASSLLAYEQYF
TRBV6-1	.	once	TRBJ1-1	TGTGCCAGCAGTGAACCCGGGGGGACCACTGAAGCTTTCTTT	CASSEPGGTTEAFF
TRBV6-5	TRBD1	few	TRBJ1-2	TGTGCCAGCAGTAGGGGACAGCAAAATAACTATGGCTACACCTTC	CASSRGQQNNYGYTF
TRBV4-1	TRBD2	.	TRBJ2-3	TGCGCCAGCAGCCAAGTTGCTTTGGCTGGACTAGCGGGACGGGATACGCAGTATTTT	CASSQVALAGLAGRDTQYF
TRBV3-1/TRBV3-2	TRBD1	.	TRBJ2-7	TGTGCCACCCGGGGACAGGGCTCCTACGAGCAGTACTTC	CATRGQGSYEQYF
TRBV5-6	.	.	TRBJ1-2	TGTGCCAGCAGCTTGGGACAGCGTGATGGCTACACCTTC	CASSLGQRDGYTF
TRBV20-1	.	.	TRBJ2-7	TGCAGTGCTAGAGACAACTACGAGCAGTACTTC	CSARDNYEQYF
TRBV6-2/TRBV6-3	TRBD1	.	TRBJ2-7	TGTGCCAGCAGTTACTCAGGAGAGGTCAGTGTCGGGACAGGGCCCTACGAGCAGTACTTC	CASSYSGEVSVGTGPYEQYF
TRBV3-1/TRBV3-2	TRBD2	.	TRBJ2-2	TGTGCCAGCCATAGCGAAGGGACTAGCGAAGCCGGGAGGGCGCTGTTTTTT	CASHSEGTSEAGRALFF